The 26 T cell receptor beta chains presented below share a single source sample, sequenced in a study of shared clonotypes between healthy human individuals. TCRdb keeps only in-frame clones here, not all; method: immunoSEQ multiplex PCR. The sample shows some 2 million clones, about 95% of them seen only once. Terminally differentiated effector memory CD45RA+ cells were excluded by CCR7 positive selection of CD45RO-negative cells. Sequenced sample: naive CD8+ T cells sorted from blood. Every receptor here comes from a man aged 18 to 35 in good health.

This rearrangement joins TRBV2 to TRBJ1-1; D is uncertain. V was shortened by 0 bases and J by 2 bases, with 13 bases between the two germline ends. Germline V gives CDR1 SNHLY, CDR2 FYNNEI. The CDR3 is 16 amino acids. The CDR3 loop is CASSEALIRTNTEAFF. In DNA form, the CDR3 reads TGTGCCAGCAGTGAAGCGCTTATTAGGACCAACACTGAAGCTTTCTTT.

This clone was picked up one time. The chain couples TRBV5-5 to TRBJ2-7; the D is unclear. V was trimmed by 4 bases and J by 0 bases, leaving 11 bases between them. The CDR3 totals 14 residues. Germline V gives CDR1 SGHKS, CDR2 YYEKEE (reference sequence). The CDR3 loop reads CASSPAWGSYEQYF. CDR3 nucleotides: TGTGCCAGCAGCCCCGCATGGGGCTCCTACGAGCAGTACTTC. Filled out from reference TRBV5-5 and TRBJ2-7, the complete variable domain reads DAGVTQSPTHLIKTRGQQVTLRCSPISGHKSVSWYQQVLGQGPQFIFQYYEKEERGRGNFPDRFSARQFPNYSSELNVNALLLGDSALYLCASSPAWGSYEQYFGPGTRLTVT.

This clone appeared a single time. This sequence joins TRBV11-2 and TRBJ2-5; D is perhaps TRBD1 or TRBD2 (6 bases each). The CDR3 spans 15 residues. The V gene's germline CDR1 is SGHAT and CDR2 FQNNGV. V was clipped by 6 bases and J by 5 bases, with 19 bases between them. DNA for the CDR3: TGTGCCAGCAGTTTTGTCGGAGGGGGGCCGGAGACCCAGTACTTC. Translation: CASSFVGGGPETQYF.

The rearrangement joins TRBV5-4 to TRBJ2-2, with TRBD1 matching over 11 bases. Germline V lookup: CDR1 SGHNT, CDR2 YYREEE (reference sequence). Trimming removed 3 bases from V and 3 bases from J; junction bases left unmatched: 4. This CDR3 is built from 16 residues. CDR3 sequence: CASSWGTGGDTGELFF. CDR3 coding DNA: TGTGCCAGCAGCTGGGGGACAGGGGGTGACACCGGGGAGCTGTTTTTT.

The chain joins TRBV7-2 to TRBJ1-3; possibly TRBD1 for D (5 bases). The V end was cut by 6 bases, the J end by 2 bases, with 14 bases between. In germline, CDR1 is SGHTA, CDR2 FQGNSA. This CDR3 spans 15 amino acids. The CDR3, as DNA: TGTGCCAGCAGGTTTTTTACGGGACCTGGAAACACCATATATTTT. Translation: CASRFFTGPGNTIYF.

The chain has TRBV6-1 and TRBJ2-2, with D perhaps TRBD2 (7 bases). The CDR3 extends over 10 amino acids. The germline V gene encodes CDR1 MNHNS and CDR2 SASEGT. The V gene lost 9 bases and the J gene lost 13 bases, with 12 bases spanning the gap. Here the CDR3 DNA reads TGTGCCAGTACCGGGGGGCGGCTGTTTTTT. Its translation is CASTGGRLFF.

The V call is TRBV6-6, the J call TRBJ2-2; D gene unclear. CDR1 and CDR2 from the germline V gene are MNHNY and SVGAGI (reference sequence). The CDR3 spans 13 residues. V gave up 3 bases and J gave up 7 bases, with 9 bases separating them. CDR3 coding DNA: TGTGCCAGCAGTTATACCTTGAACGGGGAGCTGTTTTTT. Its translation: CASSYTLNGELFF.

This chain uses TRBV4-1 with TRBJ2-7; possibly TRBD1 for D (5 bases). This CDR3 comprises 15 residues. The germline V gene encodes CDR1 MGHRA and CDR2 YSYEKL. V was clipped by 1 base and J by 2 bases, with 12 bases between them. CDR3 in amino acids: CASSQGRGTPYEQYF. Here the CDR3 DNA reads TGCGCCAGCAGCCAAGGAAGGGGTACCCCCTACGAGCAGTACTTC.

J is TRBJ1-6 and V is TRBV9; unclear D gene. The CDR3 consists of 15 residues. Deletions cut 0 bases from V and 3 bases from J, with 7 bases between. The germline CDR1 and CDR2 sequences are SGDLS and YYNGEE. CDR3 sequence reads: CASSVEGIYNSPLHF. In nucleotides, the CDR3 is TGTGCCAGCAGCGTAGAGGGTATCTATAATTCACCCCTCCACTTT.

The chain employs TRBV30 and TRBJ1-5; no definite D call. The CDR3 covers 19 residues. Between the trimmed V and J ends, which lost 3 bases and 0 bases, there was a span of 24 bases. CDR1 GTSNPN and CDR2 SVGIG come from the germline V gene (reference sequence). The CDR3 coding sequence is TGTGCCTGGAGCACAGTCTTAACAGCTTTATTTTATAGCAATCAGCCCCAGCATTTT. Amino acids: CAWSTVLTALFYSNQPQHF.

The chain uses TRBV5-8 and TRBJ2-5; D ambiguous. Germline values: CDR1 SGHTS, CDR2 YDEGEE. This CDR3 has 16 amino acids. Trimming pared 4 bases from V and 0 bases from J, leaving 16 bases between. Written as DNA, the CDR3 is TGTGCCAGCAGCCTCCCCAGAGGCGGATACCAAGAGACCCAGTACTTC. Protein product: CASSLPRGGYQETQYF.

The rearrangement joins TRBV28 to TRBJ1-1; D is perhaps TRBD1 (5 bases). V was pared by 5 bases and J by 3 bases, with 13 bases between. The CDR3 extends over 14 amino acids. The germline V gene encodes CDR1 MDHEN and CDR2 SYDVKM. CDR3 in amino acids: CASSPRSGHTEAFF. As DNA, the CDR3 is TGTGCCAGCAGTCCCCGGTCGGGGCACACTGAAGCTTTCTTT.

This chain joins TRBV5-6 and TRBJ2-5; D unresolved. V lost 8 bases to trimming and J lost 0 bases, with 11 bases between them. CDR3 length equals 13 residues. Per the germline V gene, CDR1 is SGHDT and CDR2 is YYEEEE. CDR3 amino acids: CASTTQHQETQYF. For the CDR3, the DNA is TGTGCCAGTACTACACAGCACCAAGAGACCCAGTACTTC.

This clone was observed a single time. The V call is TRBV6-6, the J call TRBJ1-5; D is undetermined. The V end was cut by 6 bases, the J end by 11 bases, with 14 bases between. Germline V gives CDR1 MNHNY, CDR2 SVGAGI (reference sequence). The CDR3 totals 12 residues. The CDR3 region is CASSQTPRAQHF. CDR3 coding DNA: TGTGCCAGCAGCCAGACCCCGCGGGCCCAGCATTTT.

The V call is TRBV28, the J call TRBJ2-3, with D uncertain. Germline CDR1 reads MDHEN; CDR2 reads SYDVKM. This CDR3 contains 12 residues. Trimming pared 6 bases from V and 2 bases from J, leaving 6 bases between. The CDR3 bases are TGTGCCAGCAGCGGTAACACAGATACGCAGTATTTT. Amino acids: CASSGNTDTQYF.

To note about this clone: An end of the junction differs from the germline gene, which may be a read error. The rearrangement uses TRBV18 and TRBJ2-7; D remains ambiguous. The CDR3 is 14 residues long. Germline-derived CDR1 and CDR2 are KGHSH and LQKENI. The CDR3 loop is CASSPPYGSDEQYF. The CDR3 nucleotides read TGTGCCAGCTCACCACCTTACGGCTCCGACGAGCAGTACTTC.

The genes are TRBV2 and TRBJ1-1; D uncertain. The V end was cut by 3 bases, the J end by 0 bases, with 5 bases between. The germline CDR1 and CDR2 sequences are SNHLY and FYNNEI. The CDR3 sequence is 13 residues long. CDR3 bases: TGTGCCAGCAGTGATAACATGAACACTGAAGCTTTCTTT. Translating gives CASSDNMNTEAFF.

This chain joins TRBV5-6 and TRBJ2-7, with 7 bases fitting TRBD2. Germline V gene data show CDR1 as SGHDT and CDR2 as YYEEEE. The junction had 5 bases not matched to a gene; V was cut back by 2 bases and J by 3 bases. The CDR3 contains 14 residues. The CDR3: CASSFMASGYEQYF. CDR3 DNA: TGTGCCAGCAGCTTCATGGCTAGCGGCTACGAGCAGTACTTC. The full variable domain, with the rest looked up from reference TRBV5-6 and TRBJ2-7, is DAGVTQSPTHLIKTRGQQVTLRCSPKSGHDTVSWYQQALGQGPQFIFQYYEEEERQRGNFPDRFSGHQFPNYSSELNVNALLLGDSALYLCASSFMASGYEQYFGPGTRLTVT.

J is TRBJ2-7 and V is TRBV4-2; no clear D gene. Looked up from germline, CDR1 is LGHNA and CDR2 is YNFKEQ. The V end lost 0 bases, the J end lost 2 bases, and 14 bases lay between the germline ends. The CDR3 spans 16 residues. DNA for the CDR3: TGTGCCAGCAGCCAAGAATTGGCGACCCTAGCCTACGAGCAGTACTTC. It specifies CASSQELATLAYEQYF.

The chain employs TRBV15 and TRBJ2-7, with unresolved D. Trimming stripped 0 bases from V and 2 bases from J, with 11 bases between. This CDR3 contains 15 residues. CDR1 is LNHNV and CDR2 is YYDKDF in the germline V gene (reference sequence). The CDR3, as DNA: TGTGCCACCAGCAGAGACGACGACACCACCTACGAGCAGTACTTC. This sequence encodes CATSRDDDTTYEQYF. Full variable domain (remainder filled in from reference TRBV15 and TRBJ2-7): DAMVIQNPRYQVTQFGKPVTLSCSQTLNHNVMYWYQQKSSQAPKLLFHYYDKDFNNEADTPDNFQSRRPNTSFCFLDIRSPGLGDTAMYLCATSRDDDTTYEQYFGPGTRLTVT.

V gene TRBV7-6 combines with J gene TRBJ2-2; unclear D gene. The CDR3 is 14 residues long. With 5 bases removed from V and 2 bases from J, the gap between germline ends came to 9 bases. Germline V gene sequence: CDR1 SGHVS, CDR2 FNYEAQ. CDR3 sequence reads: CASSPGFNTGELFF. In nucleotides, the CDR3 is TGTGCCAGCAGCCCCGGCTTTAACACCGGGGAGCTGTTTTTT.

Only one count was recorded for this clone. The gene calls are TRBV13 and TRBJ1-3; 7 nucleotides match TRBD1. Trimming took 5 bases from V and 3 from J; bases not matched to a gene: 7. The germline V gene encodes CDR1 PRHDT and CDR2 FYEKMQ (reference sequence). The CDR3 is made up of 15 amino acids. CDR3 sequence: CASSPRGSGGNTIYF. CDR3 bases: TGTGCCAGCAGCCCCAGGGGGAGTGGTGGAAACACCATATATTTT.

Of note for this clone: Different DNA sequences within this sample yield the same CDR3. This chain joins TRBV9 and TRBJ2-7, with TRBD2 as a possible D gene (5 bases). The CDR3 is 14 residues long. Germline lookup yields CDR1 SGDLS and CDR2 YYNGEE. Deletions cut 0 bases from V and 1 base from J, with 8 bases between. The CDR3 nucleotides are TGTGCCAGCAGCGTAGCTGGGGAGTCCTACGAGCAGTACTTC. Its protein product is CASSVAGESYEQYF.

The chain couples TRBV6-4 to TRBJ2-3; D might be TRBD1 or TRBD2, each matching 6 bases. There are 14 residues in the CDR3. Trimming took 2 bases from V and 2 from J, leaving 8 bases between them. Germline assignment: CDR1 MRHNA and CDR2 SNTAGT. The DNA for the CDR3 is TGTGCCAGCAGTGACGGGGGGCCCACAGATACGCAGTATTTT. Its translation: CASSDGGPTDTQYF.

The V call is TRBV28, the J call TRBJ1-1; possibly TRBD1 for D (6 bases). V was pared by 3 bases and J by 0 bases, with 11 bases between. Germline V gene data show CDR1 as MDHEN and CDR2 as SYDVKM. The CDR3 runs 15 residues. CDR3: CASSFGGQMNTEAFF. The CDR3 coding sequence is TGTGCCAGCAGTTTTGGCGGACAGATGAACACTGAAGCTTTCTTT.

CDR3 loop: CASSLLPASGYNEQFF. CDR3 in DNA: TGTGCCAGCAGCTTACTTCCGGCTAGCGGATACAATGAGCAGTTCTTC. This chain connects TRBV7-8 to TRBJ2-1; TRBD2 agrees at 7 bases. Germline V gives CDR1 SGHVS, CDR2 FQNEAQ. V shed 2 bases and J 4 bases; nucleotides not matched to a gene: 8. CDR3 length: 16 residues.